This T cell receptor (beta chain) was captured in a study of CD4 T cells in relation to SARS-CoV-2 and coronaviruses. The unexposed donors gave CD4+ T cells in about 2011-2019, prior to COVID-19. Assay: immunoSEQ multiplex PCR; the TCRdb copy retains only in-frame clones and omits some. The repertoire holds roughly 57,000 clones, with 75% to 90% as singletons. Trimming cost V 0 bases and J 0 bases, with 9 bases left between them. This CDR3 contains 16 residues. Per germline, CDR1 SGDLS and CDR2 YYNGEE. The receptor was derived from a human donor in good health. This chain joins TRBV9 and TRBJ1-4; no reliable D call. Sequenced: memory CD4+ T cells from PBMCs. CDR3 loop: CASSVGGTSTNEKLFF. The CDR3 DNA reads TGTGCCAGCAGCGTAGGTGGCACTTCAACTAATGAAAAACTGTTTTTT.